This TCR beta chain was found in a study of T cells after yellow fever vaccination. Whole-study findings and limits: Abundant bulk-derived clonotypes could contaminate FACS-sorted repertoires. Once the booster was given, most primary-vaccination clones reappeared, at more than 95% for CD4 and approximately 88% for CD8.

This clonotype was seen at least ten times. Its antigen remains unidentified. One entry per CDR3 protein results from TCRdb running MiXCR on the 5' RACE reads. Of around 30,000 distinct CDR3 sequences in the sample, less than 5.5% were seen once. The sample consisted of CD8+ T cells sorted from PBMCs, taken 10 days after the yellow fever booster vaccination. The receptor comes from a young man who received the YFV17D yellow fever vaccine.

The CDR3 sequence: CASAQDGNTGELFF. The DNA of the CDR3 is TGTGCCAGCGCTCAGGACGGTAACACCGGGGAGCTGTTTTTT. The rearrangement links TRBV11-1 to TRBJ2-2; D call uncertain. V gave up 8 bases and J gave up 2 bases, with 12 bases separating them. The CDR3 extends over 14 amino acids. Germline V lookup: CDR1 SGHAT, CDR2 FQDESV (reference sequence).